Given below is one T cell receptor (beta chain) in context. This entry comes from a study of PD-L1 blockade in urothelial cancer. Study details: Earlier, patients had received 0 to 3 chemotherapy regimens.

The method was immunoSEQ multiplex PCR; TCRdb's version includes in-frame clones alone and lacks a portion of them. This table has approximately 67,000 clones, roughly 86% appearing once. Time point specified: pretreatment peripheral blood. This receptor was identified in a man in his fifties or sixties with urothelial cancer. Material: PBMCs, obtained around atezolizumab (anti-PD-L1) treatment.

CDR3 amino acids: CASSTGQGARVTDTQYF. CDR3 coding DNA: TGTGCCAGTAGTACAGGACAGGGGGCGCGTGTTACAGATACGCAGTATTTT. V and J are TRBV19 and TRBJ2-3; TRBD1 matches at 11 bases. Germline CDR1 LNHDA, CDR2 SQIVND (reference sequence). V was pared by 4 bases and J by 3 bases, with 9 bases of the junction left unmatched. CDR3 length equals 17 residues.